The 27 T cell receptor beta chains presented below share a single source sample, sequenced in a study of cytomegalovirus exposure and HLA in healthy donors. Some clones are missing from TCRdb's copy, which holds only in-frame ones; the method was immunoSEQ multiplex PCR. The sample gives hundreds of thousands of clones, roughly 90% of which show up once; roughly 0.8% is in the top ten. Sequencing was carried out using PBMCs. The receptors derive from a woman under 30 in good health and CMV-seronegative.

The CDR3 bases are TGTGCCAGCAGCCAAGGCGCCGGTTCTGATGATACGCAGTATTTT. It codes for CASSQGAGSDDTQYF. The chain links TRBV14 to TRBJ2-3; D unclear. V was shortened by 1 base and J by 6 bases, with 14 bases between the two germline ends. CDR3 length: 15 residues. Germline loops: CDR1 SGHDN, CDR2 FVKESK. The variable domain in full, completed from reference TRBV14 and TRBJ2-3, reads EAGVTQFPSHSVIEKGQTVTLRCDPISGHDNLYWYRRVMGKEIKFLLHFVKESKQDESGMPNNRFLAERTGGTYSTLKVQPAELEDSGVYFCASSQGAGSDDTQYFGPGTRLTVL.

The chain links TRBV5-6 to TRBJ1-1; 8 bases match TRBD1. In germline, CDR1 is SGHDT, CDR2 YYEEEE. This CDR3 region has 18 residues. The V and J ends lost 3 bases and 0 bases, in that order; junction bases with no gene match: 13. The CDR3 nucleotides are TGTGCCAGCAGCTCCCGTACAGGGGGTTGGTTCATGAACACTGAAGCTTTCTTT. This sequence encodes CASSSRTGGWFMNTEAFF.

This clone has only one observation. The chain links TRBV27 to TRBJ2-7; a possible D gene is TRBD2 (7 bases). The CDR3 runs 14 residues. V lost 2 bases and J lost 7, with 15 bases in between. CDR1 MNHEY and CDR2 SMNVEV come from the germline V gene (reference sequence). The CDR3 loop is CASSLGAGAGEQYF. The CDR3 nucleotides read TGTGCCAGCAGTTTAGGTGCGGGGGCGGGGGAGCAGTACTTC.

The V and J genes are TRBV28 and TRBJ1-2, with unresolved D. V shed 6 bases and J shed 1 base, with 12 bases lying between them. CDR3 size: 14 residues. In germline, CDR1 is MDHEN, CDR2 SYDVKM. The CDR3 DNA reads TGTGCCAGCAGCGATCCAACTCGTAACTATGGCTACACCTTC. It codes for CASSDPTRNYGYTF.

The chain combines TRBV11-3 with TRBJ2-5, with D possibly TRBD2 on 5 matching bases. Trimming took 2 bases from V and 4 from J, leaving 11 bases between them. The germline V gene has CDR1 SGHNT and CDR2 YENEEA. This CDR3 region has 14 residues. Here the CDR3 reads CASSLSRAAETQYF. Written as DNA, the CDR3 is TGTGCCAGCAGCTTATCGCGGGCGGCAGAGACCCAGTACTTC.

V and J are TRBV10-2 and TRBJ2-3; 7 bases fit TRBD2. The germline CDR1 and CDR2 sequences are WSHSY and SAAADI. The CDR3 length is 14 residues. With 11 bases clipped from V and 5 bases from J, the junction kept 13 bases outside the gene matches. DNA for the CDR3: TGCGCCTCCCTCCGGGGCGGGGGAGGAGATACGCAGTATTTT. Amino acid sequence: CASLRGGGGDTQYF.

The chain joins TRBV6-5 to TRBJ2-2, with D unclear. Per the germline V gene, CDR1 is MNHEY and CDR2 is SVGAGI. The V and J ends lost 5 bases and 7 bases respectively, with 5 bases between them. This CDR3 is built from 11 residues. CDR3 region: CASSINGELFF. In nucleotides, the CDR3 is TGTGCCAGCAGTATTAACGGGGAGCTGTTTTTT.

The gene calls are TRBV18 and TRBJ2-7; TRBD1 matches at 7 bases. Germline assignment: CDR1 KGHSH and CDR2 LQKENI. There are 16 residues in the CDR3. V was pared by 0 bases and J by 4 bases, with 9 bases of the junction left unmatched. CDR3 loop: CASSPPGTGVLYEQYF. The CDR3 bases are TGTGCCAGCTCACCACCGGGAACAGGGGTCCTTTACGAGCAGTACTTC. Using reference TRBV18 and TRBJ2-7 for the parts outside the CDR3, the full variable domain is NAGVMQNPRHLVRRRGQEARLRCSPMKGHSHVYWYRQLPEEGLKFMVYLQKENIIDESGMPKERFSAEFPKEGPSILRIQQVVRGDSAAYFCASSPPGTGVLYEQYFGPGTRLTVT.

This sequence joins TRBV15 and TRBJ1-4, with 7 bases lining up with TRBD1. V was pared by 1 base and J by 4 bases, with 3 bases of the junction left unmatched. The CDR3 runs 15 residues. CDR1 is LNHNV, CDR2 YYDKDF, per germline (reference sequence). The CDR3 region has the DNA TGTGCCACCAGCAGAGTACGACAGGGTAATGAAAAACTGTTTTTT. Its protein product is CATSRVRQGNEKLFF.

This chain connects TRBV11-2 to TRBJ1-4; D possibly corresponds to TRBD1 (5 bases). Trimming shortened V by 4 bases and J by 2 bases, and 11 bases separated the two germline ends. The CDR3 sequence is 15 residues long. Germline CDR1 is SGHAT and CDR2 is FQNNGV. The CDR3 nucleotides are TGTGCCAGCAGCTGGCAGGGAATGACTAATGAAAAACTGTTTTTT. This gives the protein CASSWQGMTNEKLFF.

The J gene is TRBJ2-3, the V gene TRBV30; D may be TRBD1 (6 bases). Germline-derived CDR1 and CDR2 are GTSNPN and SVGIG (reference sequence). V gave up 1 base and J gave up 2 bases, with 13 bases separating them. CDR3 length: 15 amino acids. The CDR3 reads CAWSGTGHPTDTQYF. CDR3 DNA sequence: TGTGCCTGGAGTGGAACAGGGCACCCCACAGATACGCAGTATTTT.

V is TRBV9 and J is TRBJ2-1; D possibly corresponds to TRBD2 (5 bases). The V gene's germline CDR1 is SGDLS and CDR2 YYNGEE. The CDR3 runs to 14 residues. Trimming cost V 0 bases and J 4 bases, with 8 bases left between them. The DNA of the CDR3 is TGTGCCAGCAGCGTAGAGGGAGTTTACAATGAGCAGTTCTTC. It specifies CASSVEGVYNEQFF.

This chain connects TRBV7-8 to TRBJ1-1, with TRBD1 matching 7 bases. Germline trimming cut 2 bases from V and 8 bases from J; bases unmatched to any gene: 5. Germline-derived CDR1 and CDR2 are SGHVS and FQNEAQ. This CDR3 spans 13 amino acids. As DNA, the CDR3 is TGTGCCAGCAGCTTATTCGACAGGGCCGAAGCTTTCTTT. It encodes CASSLFDRAEAFF.

This clone was observed a few times. This chain links TRBV6-5 with TRBJ2-5; 9 bases map to TRBD2. Germline V lookup: CDR1 MNHEY, CDR2 SVGAGI. The V segment lost 4 bases and the J segment 4 bases; nucleotides outside the gene matches: 4. The CDR3 runs to 14 residues. The CDR3 DNA reads as TGTGCCAGCAGTTCCCCGGGACTAGCAGAGACCCAGTACTTC. Amino acid sequence: CASSSPGLAETQYF.

V usage is TRBV6-5 and J usage is TRBJ1-2; a possible D gene is TRBD1 (5 bases). CDR1 and CDR2 from the germline V gene are MNHEY and SVGAGI. Trimming shortened V by 6 bases and J by 5 bases, and 19 bases separated the two germline ends. The CDR3 sequence is 15 residues long. CDR3 region: CASSALGHSGYGYTF. In nucleotides, the CDR3 is TGTGCCAGCAGCGCCCTGGGGCATTCGGGTTATGGCTACACCTTC.

The V call is TRBV5-4, the J call TRBJ2-1, with 8 bases identical to TRBD2. Germline V gene lookup returns CDR1 SGHNT and CDR2 YYREEE (reference sequence). This CDR3 has 14 residues. V lost 5 bases and J lost 6; bases outside the gene matches: 7. The CDR3, as DNA: TGTGCCAGCAGTTCAGGGCGGGAGGTCAATGAGCAGTTCTTC. As protein: CASSSGREVNEQFF. The complete variable domain, with remaining parts taken from reference TRBV5-4 and TRBJ2-1, reads ETGVTQSPTHLIKTRGQQVTLRCSSQSGHNTVSWYQQALGQGPQFIFQYYREEENGRGNFPPRFSGLQFPNYSSELNVNALELDDSALYLCASSSGREVNEQFFGPGTRLTVL.

This rearrangement joins TRBV6-6 to TRBJ2-1; TRBD2 matches at 7 bases. V was pared by 0 bases and J by 4 bases, with 6 bases of the junction left unmatched. CDR1 and CDR2 (germline): MNHNY, SVGAGI (reference sequence). CDR3 length: 16 residues. The CDR3 DNA is TGTGCCAGCAGTTACTCCGGGGGGACTATGTACAATGAGCAGTTCTTC. It codes for CASSYSGGTMYNEQFF.

The count of this clone is one. The chain uses TRBV15 and TRBJ1-4; 7 bases map to TRBD1. The V and J ends lost 3 bases and 7 bases, in that order; junction bases with no gene match: 8. CDR3 length: 15 residues. Germline assignment: CDR1 LNHNV and CDR2 YYDKDF (reference sequence). The CDR3 region is CATSRYRGLGEKLFF. CDR3 DNA sequence: TGTGCCACCAGCAGGTACAGGGGCCTTGGTGAAAAACTGTTTTTT.

The chain recombines TRBV7-6 with TRBJ1-2; 10 positions match TRBD1. The V and J ends lost 3 bases and 6 bases, in that order; junction bases with no gene match: 4. Germline CDR1 reads SGHVS; CDR2 reads FNYEAQ. The CDR3 length is 14 residues. CDR3 region: CASSFGTGAHGYTF. CDR3 coding DNA: TGTGCCAGCAGCTTCGGGACAGGGGCACATGGCTACACCTTC.

The rearrangement links TRBV6-1 to TRBJ1-4; D not resolved. The CDR3 is 16 amino acids. Trimming took 3 bases from V and 3 from J, leaving 14 bases between them. The germline CDR1 and CDR2 sequences are MNHNS and SASEGT. The CDR3 spells CASSDRTVGSNEKLFF. CDR3 DNA sequence: TGTGCCAGCAGTGACCGAACGGTGGGCTCTAATGAAAAACTGTTTTTT.

The chain couples TRBV7-6 to TRBJ2-7; 7 bases are shared with TRBD2. This CDR3 comprises 14 residues. Trimming removed 1 base from V and 2 bases from J; junction bases left unmatched: 2. Germline assignment: CDR1 SGHVS and CDR2 FNYEAQ. In nucleotides, the CDR3 is TGTGCCAGCAGCTTAGGAAGCGGGGCCTACGAGCAGTACTTC. It translates to CASSLGSGAYEQYF.

This clone was seen a handful of times. CDR3 in amino acids: CASSERDRDHTGELFF. The CDR3 DNA reads as TGTGCCAGCAGTGAGCGGGACAGGGACCACACCGGGGAGCTGTTTTTT. This chain links TRBV25-1 with TRBJ2-2; 9 bases are shared with TRBD1. This CDR3 contains 16 residues. J was trimmed by 3 bases and V by 3 bases; bases with no gene match: 5. CDR1 and CDR2 from the germline V gene are MGHDK and SYGVNS.

The rearrangement joins TRBV10-3 to TRBJ2-4; 9 bases fit TRBD2. With V trimmed by 0 bases and J by 6 bases, 0 bases remained unmatched. The CDR3 totals 14 residues. Germline V gene lookup returns CDR1 ENHRY and CDR2 SYGVKD. CDR3 bases: TGTGCCATCAGTGAGTCTAGCGGGGGAAACATTCAGTACTTC. Translation gives CAISESSGGNIQYF.

The CDR3 nucleotides are TGCGCCAGCAGCCACATCGGACAGGGCAGGGAAAAACTGTTTTTT. It is translated as CASSHIGQGREKLFF. The genes are TRBV4-1 and TRBJ1-4; 8 bases match TRBD1. V lost 3 bases to trimming and J lost 8 bases; unmatched junction nucleotides: 8. Germline-derived CDR1 and CDR2 are MGHRA and YSYEKL. There are 15 residues in the CDR3.

This clone occurred once. This chain joins TRBV15 and TRBJ1-2; D not resolved. CDR3 length equals 14 residues. Germline V gene sequence: CDR1 LNHNV, CDR2 YYDKDF (reference sequence). The V end lost 4 bases, the J end lost 8 bases, and 17 bases lay between the germline ends. In DNA, the CDR3 is TGTGCCACCAGCAACCGACCTCCTTTAGCGGGCTACACCTTC. Its protein is CATSNRPPLAGYTF.

The chain has TRBV25-1 and TRBJ1-1, with 10 positions matching TRBD1. Germline CDR1 MGHDK, CDR2 SYGVNS. This CDR3 is built from 13 residues. J gave up 4 bases and V 10 bases, and 6 bases lay outside the gene matches. The CDR3 spells CATTGTGATEAFF. CDR3 nucleotides: TGTGCCACCACCGGGACAGGGGCCACTGAAGCTTTCTTT.

This chain uses TRBV7-9 with TRBJ2-1, with TRBD2 matching 15 bases. The J segment lost 2 bases and the V segment lost 5 bases, leaving 10 bases of the junction unmatched. The V gene's germline CDR1 is SEHNR and CDR2 FQNEAQ (reference sequence). The CDR3 spans 19 residues. CDR3 nucleotide sequence: TGTGCCAGCAGCCCGCGGACTAGCGGGAGGGCGGTGGCCTACAATGAGCAGTTCTTC. Translation gives CASSPRTSGRAVAYNEQFF.